This T cell receptor beta chain is from a study of early T cells in non-severe SARS-CoV-2 infection. Study-level results: The matching step, a VDJdb search, favored anti-spike CD8 responses and missed private and CD4 specificities.

This CDR3 contains 15 residues. The V end lost 8 bases, the J end lost 2 bases, and 18 bases lay between the germline ends. At least ten counts were recorded for this clonotype. Its antigen is currently unknown. TCRdb independently ran MiXCR on the 5' RACE reads; one entry per CDR3 protein. The sample contains 55,000 or so distinct CDR3 sequences, about 6.2% of which appear only once. Sequenced: whole blood. The chain is built from TRBV12-3 or TRBV12-4 and TRBJ2-5; D is possibly TRBD2 (6 bases). This receptor was taken from an adult who was a healthcare worker with PCR-confirmed SARS-CoV-2 infection or an uninfected control (not recorded which). CDR3: CASGQDGGRQETQYF. Here the CDR3 DNA reads TGTGCCAGCGGCCAGGATGGAGGGAGACAAGAGACCCAGTACTTC.